This entry lists 28 T cell receptor beta chains sequenced from one sample in a study of shared clonotypes between healthy human individuals. Clones were read by immunoSEQ multiplex PCR, and TCRdb kept only the in-frame ones, dropping some. The top ten clones hold roughly 1.5% of a sample with approximately 980,000 clones, around 80% of them seen once. The sample was memory CD4+ T cells sorted from blood. Subset indicated: CD45RA-negative fraction. The receptor source for this set is a man between 18 and 35 years old in good health.

This clone has only one observation. The chain carries TRBV4-3 and TRBJ2-5, with 9 nucleotides matching TRBD2. The germline V gene has CDR1 LGHNA and CDR2 YSLEER. This CDR3 spans 15 amino acids. J lost 7 bases, V lost 1 base, and 7 bases had no gene match. DNA of the CDR3: TGCGCCAGCAGCCAAGGCCCTAGCGGGGATGGGACCCAGTACTTC. Protein product: CASSQGPSGDGTQYF.

J is TRBJ1-1 and V is TRBV11-2; perhaps TRBD1 as D (5 bases). V shed 5 bases and J shed 1 base, with 11 bases lying between them. Germline CDR1 SGHAT, CDR2 FQNNGV. There are 14 residues in the CDR3. The CDR3 here is CASSPSDTNTEAFF. In DNA form, the CDR3 reads TGTGCCAGCAGCCCCTCGGACACGAACACTGAAGCTTTCTTT.

The chain employs TRBV5-1 and TRBJ2-1; a possible D gene is TRBD2 (6 bases). CDR3 size: 14 residues. Looked up from germline, CDR1 is SGHRS and CDR2 is YFSETQ. Trimming removed 2 bases from V and 7 bases from J, with 13 bases in between. CDR3 sequence reads: CASSFSTSLNEQFF. As DNA, the CDR3 is TGCGCCAGCAGCTTCTCGACTAGTTTAAATGAGCAGTTCTTC.

The chain uses TRBV19 and TRBJ2-1, with D tentatively TRBD1 (5 bases). Germline V gives CDR1 LNHDA, CDR2 SQIVND (reference sequence). The CDR3 is 17 amino acids. With 3 bases removed from V and 2 bases from J, the gap between germline ends came to 17 bases. DNA for the CDR3: TGTGCCAGTAGTATTGGATCGACAGAGCCAACCTACAATGAGCAGTTCTTC. Translating it yields CASSIGSTEPTYNEQFF.

The chain combines TRBV5-1 with TRBJ2-3; 14 bases are shared with TRBD2. The germline gives CDR1 SGHRS, CDR2 YFSETQ. The CDR3 totals 14 residues. V lost 9 bases to trimming and J lost 7 bases; unmatched junction nucleotides: 7. The CDR3 loop reads CATTRTSGGHTQYF. In nucleotides, the CDR3 is TGCGCCACTACTAGGACTAGCGGGGGGCATACGCAGTATTTT.

The chain recombines TRBV6-5 with TRBJ2-3; 10 bases are a match to TRBD2. This CDR3 is built from 15 residues. The trim removed 6 bases at V and 2 bases at J, leaving 5 bases unmatched. Germline V gene sequence: CDR1 MNHEY, CDR2 SVGAGI. CDR3 loop: CASRRLAGYTDTQYF. The CDR3 DNA reads TGTGCCAGCAGGAGACTAGCGGGCTACACAGATACGCAGTATTTT.

The V gene is TRBV13, the J gene TRBJ2-2; D is perhaps TRBD2 (6 bases). Trimming took off 3 bases at V and 3 bases at J, with 11 bases between the two ends. The CDR3 has 15 amino acids. Germline V gene lookup returns CDR1 PRHDT and CDR2 FYEKMQ (reference sequence). The CDR3 loop is CASSLGRRDTGELFF. In DNA form, the CDR3 reads TGTGCCAGCAGCTTGGGACGGAGGGACACCGGGGAGCTGTTTTTT.

The gene calls are TRBV7-8 and TRBJ2-1; D not certain. Germline assignment: CDR1 SGHVS and CDR2 FQNEAQ. The CDR3 covers 12 residues. The V end lost 5 bases, the J end lost 1 base, and 3 bases lay between the germline ends. The CDR3 DNA is TGTGCCAGCAGCCCATCCTACAATGAGCAGTTCTTC. Translated: CASSPSYNEQFF.

Turning to this clone: Distinct nucleotide sequences in the sample also encode this CDR3. The J gene is TRBJ2-5, the V gene TRBV19; TRBD1 agrees at 7 bases. V trimming: 3 bases; J trimming: 5 bases; junction bases outside the gene matches: 6. Looked up from germline, CDR1 is LNHDA and CDR2 is SQIVND (reference sequence). The CDR3 runs to 14 residues. The CDR3, as DNA: TGTGCCAGTAGTATCGGGACAGTAGGGGAGACCCAGTACTTC. As protein: CASSIGTVGETQYF.

The chain joins TRBV5-1 to TRBJ1-2; TRBD1 might be the D (6 bases). Between the trimmed V and J ends, which lost 3 bases and 4 bases, there was a span of 13 bases. CDR1 SGHRS and CDR2 YFSETQ come from the germline V gene. The CDR3 is 14 residues long. The CDR3 DNA reads TGCGCCAGCAGCTCAGGGGATGGAGTCTATGGCTACACCTTC. It codes for CASSSGDGVYGYTF.

This clone has more than one count but fewer than ten. This specimen includes other DNA sequences encoding the same CDR3. The chain links TRBV30 to TRBJ1-1; the match to TRBD1 covers 9 bases. CDR1 and CDR2 (germline): GTSNPN, SVGIG (reference sequence). This CDR3 has 12 residues. The J segment lost 5 bases and the V segment lost 5 bases, leaving 3 bases of the junction unmatched. As DNA, the CDR3 is TGTGCCTGGTCTGACAGGGGGACTGAAGCTTTCTTT. Its translation: CAWSDRGTEAFF.

This clone showed up just a few times. The gene calls are TRBV30 and TRBJ1-1; 8 bases match TRBD1. With V trimmed by 5 bases and J by 8 bases, 10 bases remained unmatched. Per the germline V gene, CDR1 is GTSNPN and CDR2 is SVGIG (reference sequence). The CDR3 extends over 13 amino acids. The CDR3 is CAWGRDRGREAFF. In DNA, the CDR3 is TGTGCCTGGGGGCGAGACAGGGGTAGGGAAGCTTTCTTT.

This clone has only a few counts. The genes are TRBV27 and TRBJ2-5; 10 bases map to TRBD2. Germline V gives CDR1 MNHEY, CDR2 SMNVEV (reference sequence). The CDR3 contains 15 residues. The J segment lost 5 bases and the V segment lost 6 bases, leaving 9 bases of the junction unmatched. Written as DNA, the CDR3 is TGTGCCAGCAGGAAATTAGCGGGAGGAATGGAGACCCAGTACTTC. It is translated as CASRKLAGGMETQYF.

The chain links TRBV5-1 to TRBJ2-6; D is uncertain. This CDR3 comprises 14 residues. Germline values: CDR1 SGHRS, CDR2 YFSETQ. Trimming cost V 5 bases and J 4 bases, with 10 bases left between them. The CDR3 DNA follows: TGCGCCAGCAGTGAGCCGGGCGGGGCCAACGTCCTGACTTTC. Its protein product is CASSEPGGANVLTF.

V and J are TRBV6-6 and TRBJ1-4; D gene ambiguous. Per the germline V gene, CDR1 is MNHNY and CDR2 is SVGAGI (reference sequence). The CDR3 is 13 residues long. V lost 6 bases to trimming and J lost 5 bases, with 10 bases between them. The CDR3 nucleotides are TGTGCCAGCAGGCAGGATGGCAATGAAAAACTGTTTTTT. It translates to CASRQDGNEKLFF.

Written as DNA, the CDR3 is TGCGCCAGCAGCTTGTACAGGGGGCCCGCAGATACGCAGTATTTT. This sequence encodes CASSLYRGPADTQYF. The chain employs TRBV5-1 and TRBJ2-3; 9 bases fit TRBD1. The CDR3 runs to 15 residues. J gave up 4 bases and V 1 base, and 4 bases lay outside the gene matches. CDR1 is SGHRS and CDR2 is YFSETQ in the germline V gene.

The genes are TRBV14 and TRBJ1-6; D unresolved. The V end was cut by 2 bases, the J end by 7 bases, with 12 bases between. This CDR3 comprises 15 residues. Germline V gives CDR1 SGHDN, CDR2 FVKESK. As DNA, the CDR3 is TGTGCCAGCAGCCAAAATGCGCGGGGAAATTCACCCCTCCACTTT. This encodes CASSQNARGNSPLHF.

The V call is TRBV27, the J call TRBJ1-6; 7 bases are shared with TRBD1. Trimming took 6 bases from V and 6 from J; bases not matched to a gene: 14. Germline values: CDR1 MNHEY, CDR2 SMNVEV (reference sequence). This CDR3 is 17 amino acids long. CDR3 nucleotides: TGTGCCAGCAGGCTGGGGGCAGGGGGTTTCAGTAATTCACCCCTCCACTTT. Amino acid sequence: CASRLGAGGFSNSPLHF.

This chain links TRBV19 with TRBJ1-6; D is undetermined. Trimming left V 6 bases short and J 4 bases short, with 10 bases between. CDR3 length: 14 amino acids. In germline, CDR1 is LNHDA, CDR2 SQIVND (reference sequence). The CDR3: CASSRTEYNSPLHF. DNA for the CDR3: TGTGCCAGTAGCCGGACCGAATATAATTCACCCCTCCACTTT.

The chain couples TRBV18 to TRBJ2-7; D is unclear. The CDR3 is 16 amino acids. With 0 bases removed from V and 2 bases from J, the gap between germline ends came to 14 bases. Germline V gene sequence: CDR1 KGHSH, CDR2 LQKENI. The CDR3 protein is CASSPPLPGPPYEQYF. As DNA, the CDR3 is TGTGCCAGCTCACCACCTTTACCAGGTCCCCCCTACGAGCAGTACTTC.

CDR3 residues: CASSLGIYEQYF. CDR3 bases: TGTGCCAGCAGCTTGGGGATTTACGAGCAGTACTTC. The chain combines TRBV5-6 with TRBJ2-5; no clear D gene. The tail of the sequence fits TRBJ2-7 better, so the J call may be wrong. Germline V CDR1 and CDR2: SGHDT, YYEEEE. The CDR3 contains 12 residues.

The V gene is TRBV4-1, the J gene TRBJ1-1; D gene unclear. The V end lost 1 base, the J end lost 8 bases, and 14 bases lay between the germline ends. The length of the CDR3 is 14 residues. CDR1 MGHRA and CDR2 YSYEKL come from the germline V gene. The CDR3 DNA reads TGCGCCAGCAGCCAAGGTCTCTGGGAGTCAGAAGCTTTCTTT. As protein: CASSQGLWESEAFF.

The chain carries TRBV5-1 and TRBJ2-7, with D tentatively TRBD1 (5 bases). Germline CDR1 SGHRS, CDR2 YFSETQ. This CDR3 has 15 amino acids. With 4 bases removed from V and 0 bases from J, the gap between germline ends came to 14 bases. CDR3: CASSPLGPSSYEQYF. CDR3 DNA: TGCGCCAGCAGCCCCTTGGGGCCCAGCTCCTACGAGCAGTACTTC.

About this clone itself: The same CDR3 arises from other DNA sequences in this sample as well. This chain joins TRBV5-1 and TRBJ2-5, with 8 bases that match TRBD2. The CDR3 spans 14 residues. Germline-derived CDR1 and CDR2 are SGHRS and YFSETQ. V shed 4 bases, J shed 5 bases, and the junction held 7 bases outside the gene matches. This CDR3 reads CASSQGLAGETQYF. In nucleotides, the CDR3 is TGCGCCAGCAGCCAAGGACTAGCTGGGGAGACCCAGTACTTC.

The rearrangement uses TRBV11-3 and TRBJ2-5, with 10 bases that match TRBD1. Germline-derived CDR1 and CDR2 are SGHNT and YENEEA. CDR3 size: 15 residues. The V gene end was trimmed by 1 base and the J gene end by 5 bases; junction bases not matched to a gene: 4. The CDR3 coding sequence is TGTGCCAGCAGCTTAGGGGGACAGGGGACTGAGACCCAGTACTTC. This sequence encodes CASSLGGQGTETQYF.

This chain joins TRBV27 and TRBJ1-1, with TRBD1 as a possible D gene (5 bases). Trimming shortened V by 5 bases and J by 6 bases, and 10 bases separated the two germline ends. The CDR3 runs 12 residues. Germline V CDR1 and CDR2: MNHEY, SMNVEV (reference sequence). The CDR3 DNA sequence: TGTGCCAGCAGTCTAGACAGATCTGAAGCTTTCTTT. Its translation: CASSLDRSEAFF.

J is TRBJ1-2 and V is TRBV6-5, with D maybe TRBD1 (6 bases). The CDR3 totals 13 residues. Germline-derived CDR1 and CDR2 are MNHEY and SVGAGI. V lost 3 bases and J 8 bases, leaving 13 bases between the germline ends. This CDR3 reads CASSYLGARGYTF. CDR3 sequence (DNA): TGTGCCAGCAGTTATCTGGGGGCGCGAGGCTACACCTTC.

A few counts support this clone. The chain couples TRBV5-1 to TRBJ1-5; no firm D call. Per the germline V gene, CDR1 is SGHRS and CDR2 is YFSETQ. The V end was cut by 3 bases, the J end by 0 bases, with 10 bases between. This CDR3 has 15 amino acids. CDR3 sequence reads: CASSWEGHSNQPQHF. In nucleotides, the CDR3 is TGCGCCAGCAGCTGGGAGGGTCATAGCAATCAGCCCCAGCATTTT. The full variable domain, in which reference TRBV5-1 and TRBJ1-5 provide the parts outside the CDR3, is KAGVTQTPRYLIKTRGQQVTLSCSPISGHRSVSWYQQTPGQGLQFLFEYFSETQRNKGNFPGRFSGRQFSNSRSEMNVSTLELGDSALYLCASSWEGHSNQPQHFGDGTRLSIL.